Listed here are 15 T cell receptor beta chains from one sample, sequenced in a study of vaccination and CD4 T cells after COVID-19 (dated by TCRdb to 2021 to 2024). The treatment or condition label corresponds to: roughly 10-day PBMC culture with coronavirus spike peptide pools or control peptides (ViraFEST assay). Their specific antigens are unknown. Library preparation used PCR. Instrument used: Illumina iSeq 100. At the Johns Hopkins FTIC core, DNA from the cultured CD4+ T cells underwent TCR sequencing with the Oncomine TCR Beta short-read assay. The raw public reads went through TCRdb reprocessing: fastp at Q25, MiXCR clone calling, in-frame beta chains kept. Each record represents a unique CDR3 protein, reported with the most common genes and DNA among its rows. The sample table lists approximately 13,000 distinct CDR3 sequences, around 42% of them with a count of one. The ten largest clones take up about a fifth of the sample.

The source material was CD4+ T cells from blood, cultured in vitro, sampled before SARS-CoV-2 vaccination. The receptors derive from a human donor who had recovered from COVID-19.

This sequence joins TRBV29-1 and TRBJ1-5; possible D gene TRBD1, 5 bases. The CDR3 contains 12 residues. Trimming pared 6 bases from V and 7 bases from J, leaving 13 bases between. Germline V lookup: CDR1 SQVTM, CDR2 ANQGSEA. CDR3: CSVGERRQPQHF. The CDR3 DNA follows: TGCAGCGTGGGGGAACGGAGACAGCCCCAGCATTTT.

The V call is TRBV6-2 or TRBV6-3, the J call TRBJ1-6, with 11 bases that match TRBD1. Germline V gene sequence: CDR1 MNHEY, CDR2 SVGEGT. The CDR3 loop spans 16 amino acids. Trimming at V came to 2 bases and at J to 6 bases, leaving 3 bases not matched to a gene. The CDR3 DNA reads TGTGCCAGCAGTTACCTCGGACAGGGGGCTAATTCACCCCTCCACTTT. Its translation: CASSYLGQGANSPLHF.

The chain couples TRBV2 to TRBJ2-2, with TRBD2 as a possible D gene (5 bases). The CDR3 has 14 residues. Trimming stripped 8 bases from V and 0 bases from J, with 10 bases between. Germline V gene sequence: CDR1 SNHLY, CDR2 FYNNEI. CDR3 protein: CASGGSANTGELFF. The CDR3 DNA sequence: TGTGCCAGCGGAGGTTCCGCGAACACCGGGGAGCTGTTTTTT.

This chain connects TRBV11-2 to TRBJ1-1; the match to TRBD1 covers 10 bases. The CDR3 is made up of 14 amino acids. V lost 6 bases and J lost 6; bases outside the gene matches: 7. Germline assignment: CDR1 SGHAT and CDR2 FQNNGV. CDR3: CASRHRDRGAEAFF. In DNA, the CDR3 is TGTGCCAGCAGACACCGGGACAGGGGCGCTGAAGCTTTCTTT.

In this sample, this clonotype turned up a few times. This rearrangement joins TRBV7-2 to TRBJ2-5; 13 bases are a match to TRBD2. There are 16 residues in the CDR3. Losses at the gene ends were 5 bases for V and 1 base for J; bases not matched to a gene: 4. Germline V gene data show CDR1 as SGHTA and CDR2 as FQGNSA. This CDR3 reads CASSQRLAGGQETQYF. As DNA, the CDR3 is TGTGCCAGCAGCCAAAGACTAGCGGGAGGCCAAGAGACCCAGTACTTC. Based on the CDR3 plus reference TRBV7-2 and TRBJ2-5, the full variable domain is GAGVSQSPSNKVTEKGKDVELRCDPISGHTALYWYRQSLGQGLEFLIYFQGNSAPDKSGLPSDRFSAERTGGSVSTLTIQRTQQEDSAVYLCASSQRLAGGQETQYFGPGTRLLVL.

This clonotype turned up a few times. The chain's CDR3 is CASSSETDYGYTF. The DNA for the CDR3 is TGTGCCAGCAGTTCCGAGACGGACTATGGCTACACCTTC. The chain links TRBV28 to TRBJ1-2, with unresolved D. The CDR3 sequence is 13 residues long. Trimming took off 4 bases at V and 3 bases at J, with 9 bases between the two ends. Germline CDR1 reads MDHEN; CDR2 reads SYDVKM.

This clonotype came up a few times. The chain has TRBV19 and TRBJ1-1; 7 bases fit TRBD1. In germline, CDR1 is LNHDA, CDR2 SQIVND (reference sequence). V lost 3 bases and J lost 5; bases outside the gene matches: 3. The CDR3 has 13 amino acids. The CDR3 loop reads CASSMTQGTEAFF. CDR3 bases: TGTGCCAGTAGTATGACACAGGGGACTGAAGCTTTCTTT.

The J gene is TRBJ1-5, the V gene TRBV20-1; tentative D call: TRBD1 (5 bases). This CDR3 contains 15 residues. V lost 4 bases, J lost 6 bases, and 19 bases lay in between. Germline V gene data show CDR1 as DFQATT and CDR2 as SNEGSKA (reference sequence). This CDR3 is CSATAGQGDGQPQHF. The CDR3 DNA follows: TGCAGTGCTACCGCGGGGCAGGGTGACGGTCAGCCCCAGCATTTT.

In DNA form, the CDR3 reads TGTGCCAGCAGTGAAGGGGACTTTCGAGCCTACGAGCAGTACTTC. This gives the protein CASSEGDFRAYEQYF. J is TRBJ2-7 and V is TRBV6-1, with a tentative D call TRBD2 (6 bases). Trimming pared 1 base from V and 2 bases from J, leaving 12 bases between. CDR1 is MNHNS and CDR2 is SASEGT in the germline V gene. The CDR3 consists of 15 residues.

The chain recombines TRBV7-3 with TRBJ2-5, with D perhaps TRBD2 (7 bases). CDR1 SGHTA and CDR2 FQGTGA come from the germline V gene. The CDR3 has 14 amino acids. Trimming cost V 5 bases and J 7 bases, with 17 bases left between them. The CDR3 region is CASSASGGRGTQYF. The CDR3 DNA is TGTGCCAGCAGCGCGTCCGGGGGGCGAGGGACCCAGTACTTC.

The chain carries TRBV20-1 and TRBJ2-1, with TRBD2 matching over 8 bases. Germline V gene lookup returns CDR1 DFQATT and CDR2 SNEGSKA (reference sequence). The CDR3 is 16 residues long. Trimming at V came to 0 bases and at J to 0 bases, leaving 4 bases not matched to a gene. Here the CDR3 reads CSARDRSGSSYNEQFF. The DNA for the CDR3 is TGCAGTGCTAGAGATCGGAGCGGGAGCTCCTACAATGAGCAGTTCTTC.

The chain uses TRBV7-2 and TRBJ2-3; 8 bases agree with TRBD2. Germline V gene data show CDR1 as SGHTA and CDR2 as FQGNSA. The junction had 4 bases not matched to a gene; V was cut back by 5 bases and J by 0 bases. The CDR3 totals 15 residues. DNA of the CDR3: TGTGCCAGCAGCAGCGGGGGCGCTAGCACAGATACGCAGTATTTT. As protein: CASSSGGASTDTQYF.

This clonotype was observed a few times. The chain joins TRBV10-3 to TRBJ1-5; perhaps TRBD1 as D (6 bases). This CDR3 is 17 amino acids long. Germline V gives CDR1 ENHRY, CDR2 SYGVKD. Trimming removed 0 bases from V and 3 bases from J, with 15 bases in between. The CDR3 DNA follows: TGTGCCATCAGTGAGTCGAAGATCGGGGGCTTCAATCAGCCCCAGCATTTT. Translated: CAISESKIGGFNQPQHF.

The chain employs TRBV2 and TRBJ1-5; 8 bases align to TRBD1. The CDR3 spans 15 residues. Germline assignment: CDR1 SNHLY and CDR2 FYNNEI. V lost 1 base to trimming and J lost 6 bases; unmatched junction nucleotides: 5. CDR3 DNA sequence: TGTGCCAGCAGTGAAGTCCAGGGGGCGATTCAGCCCCAGCATTTT. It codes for CASSEVQGAIQPQHF.

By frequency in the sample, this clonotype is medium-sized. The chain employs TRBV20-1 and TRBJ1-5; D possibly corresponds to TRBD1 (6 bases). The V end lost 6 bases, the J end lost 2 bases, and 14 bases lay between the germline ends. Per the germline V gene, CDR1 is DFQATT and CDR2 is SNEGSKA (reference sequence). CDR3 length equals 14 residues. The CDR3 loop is CSAMGGRGNQPQHF. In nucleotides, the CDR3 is TGCAGTGCCATGGGGGGCAGGGGCAATCAGCCCCAGCATTTT.